This TCR beta chain was retrieved from a study of CD8+CD57+ T cells in acquired aplastic anemia. This clonotype was recorded many times. No antigen is known for it. Study-wide results and caveats: Overlap between patients and controls comprised just under 30 CD8+ CDR3 sequences.

V lost 6 bases, J lost 5 bases, and 20 bases lay in between. The CDR3 loop spans 15 amino acids. CDR1 LNHDA and CDR2 SQIVND come from the germline V gene (reference sequence). Patients included in sequencing had previously demonstrated CD8+CD57+ cell expansion by flow cytometry. With no exception, the patients had severe acquired aplastic anemia. At the time of blood sampling, patients had not yet received any therapy. Genomic DNA provided the template from which TCR beta VDJ and CDR3 profiles were obtained. MiXCR was run by TCRdb on the reads, yielding one entry per CDR3 protein. The sample records roughly 280,000 distinct CDR3 sequences, around three fifths being singletons.

The origin of this receptor is a human donor with aplastic anemia. The sample consisted of sorted CD4+, CD8+, or CD8+CD57+ T cells (not recorded which) from PBMCs. The chain has TRBV19 and TRBJ2-7, with unresolved D. The CDR3 here is CASRSWGSRRDEQYF. In DNA form, the CDR3 reads TGTGCCAGTAGGAGTTGGGGTAGCAGAAGGGACGAGCAGTACTTC.